Listed here is a single T cell receptor (beta chain). Its target is unknown. One heparinised draw of blood, averaging roughly 110 mL, came from each donor. These data come from a study of beta chain features in type 1 diabetes. Findings of the study overall: More deletions and fewer insertions at VDJ junctions were found in patients with type 1 diabetes. TCRB CDR3s from Type 1 diabetes patients were moderately but significantly shorter in all four CD4+ subsets.

All of the isolated RNA was reverse transcribed, so expressed TCRB transcripts were sequenced. Sequencing was performed with immunoSEQ multiplex PCR; in TCRdb, only in-frame clones are kept and a portion is missing. The data show tens of thousands of clones, around 49% seen once. This clonotype originated in a young man with type 1 diabetes. The sequencing input was central memory CD4+ T cells from blood.

The CDR3 DNA reads TGTGCCAGCAGCCCGTTGGCCAGGGGAGGCTACACCTTC. It is translated as CASSPLARGGYTF. The V gene is TRBV7-2, the J gene TRBJ1-2, with a possible D match to TRBD1 (6 bases). Trimming left V 5 bases short and J 8 bases short, with 15 bases between. The CDR3 totals 13 residues. Germline CDR1 and CDR2: SGHTA and FQGNSA.